This TCR beta chain was sequenced during a study of blood T cells in healthy people across ages. V dropped 2 bases and J dropped 13; count of bases not matched to a gene: 12. CDR1 SQVTM and CDR2 ANQGSEA come from the germline V gene. The CDR3 totals 14 residues. Sample-barcoded 5' priming and a J-beta primer mix drove a second PCR of about 6 to 12 cycles. In TCRdb, the 5' RACE reads were re-called with MiXCR into one record per CDR3 protein. The sample has about 780,000 distinct CDR3 sequences, about 42% seen once. This clonotype was obtained from a man aged 80 or over in good health. The sequencing sample was made of blood. The rearrangement uses TRBV29-1 and TRBJ2-1, with 9 positions matching TRBD2. CDR3 coding DNA: TGCAGCGTTGAAATTAGCGGGAGCAATTCGGGTCAGTTCTTC. This encodes CSVEISGSNSGQFF.